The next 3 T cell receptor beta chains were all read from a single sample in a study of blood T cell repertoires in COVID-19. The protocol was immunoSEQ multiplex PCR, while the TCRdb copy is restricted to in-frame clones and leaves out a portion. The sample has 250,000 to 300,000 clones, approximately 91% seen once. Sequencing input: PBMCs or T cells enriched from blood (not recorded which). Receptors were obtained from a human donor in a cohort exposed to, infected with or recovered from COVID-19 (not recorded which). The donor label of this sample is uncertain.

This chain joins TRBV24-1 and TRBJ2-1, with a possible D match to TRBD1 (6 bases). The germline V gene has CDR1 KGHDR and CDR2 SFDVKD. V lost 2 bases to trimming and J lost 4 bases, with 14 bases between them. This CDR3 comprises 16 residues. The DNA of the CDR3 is TGTGCCACCAGTGATTCGGGGTACAGGGCATACAATGAGCAGTTCTTC. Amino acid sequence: CATSDSGYRAYNEQFF.

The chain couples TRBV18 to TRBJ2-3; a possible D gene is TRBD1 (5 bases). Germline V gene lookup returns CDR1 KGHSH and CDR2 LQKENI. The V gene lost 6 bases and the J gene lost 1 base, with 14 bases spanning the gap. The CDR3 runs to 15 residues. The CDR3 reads CASSPLEGGTDTQYF. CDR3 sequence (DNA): TGTGCCAGCTCGCCCCTCGAAGGGGGCACAGATACGCAGTATTTT.

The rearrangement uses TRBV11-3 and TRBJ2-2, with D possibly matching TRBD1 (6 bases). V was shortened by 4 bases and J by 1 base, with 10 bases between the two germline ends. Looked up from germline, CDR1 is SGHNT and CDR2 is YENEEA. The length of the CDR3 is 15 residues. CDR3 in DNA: TGTGCCAGCAGCTACGGACAGCAGAACACCGGGGAGCTGTTTTTT. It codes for CASSYGQQNTGELFF.